This entry lists 20 T cell receptor beta chains sequenced from one sample in a study of blood T cell repertoires in COVID-19 (dated by TCRdb to the early 2020s). Library method: the immunoSEQ multiplex PCR assay. The clones in this table, taken by TCRdb from immuneACCESS, are in-frame only. Not every clone is retained; where verified, under half of the shortfall comes from an unresolved V gene, and the cause of the rest is unknown. The sample includes 270,000 or so clones, with approximately 90% observed a single time. Clones ranked in the top ten supply 2.8% of the sample. The sample was PBMCs or T cells enriched from blood (not recorded which). These receptors all come from a middle-aged man who had been exposed to COVID-19.

In this sample, this clone turned up once. The rearrangement uses TRBV28 and TRBJ2-1; the match to TRBD2 covers 7 bases. V shed 6 bases and J 3 bases; nucleotides not matched to a gene: 2. The CDR3 sequence is 13 residues long. In germline, CDR1 is MDHEN, CDR2 SYDVKM. The CDR3 sequence is CASRPGGYNEQFF. As DNA, the CDR3 is TGTGCCAGCAGGCCGGGGGGCTACAATGAGCAGTTCTTC.

The rearrangement uses TRBV5-5 and TRBJ2-3, with 8 bases aligning to TRBD1. CDR1 SGHKS and CDR2 YYEKEE come from the germline V gene (reference sequence). This CDR3 contains 15 residues. J lost 3 bases, V lost 7 bases, and 10 bases had no gene match. The CDR3 region is CASFHPGQATDTQYF. The CDR3 coding sequence is TGTGCCAGCTTTCATCCGGGACAGGCTACAGATACGCAGTATTTT.

The chain recombines TRBV15 with TRBJ2-2; 13 bases are a match to TRBD2. This CDR3 has 17 amino acids. In germline, CDR1 is LNHNV, CDR2 YYDKDF (reference sequence). V lost 5 bases, J lost 4 bases, and 7 bases stayed unmatched. The CDR3 DNA is TGTGCCACCAGCCTACTAGCGGGAGGGCCTGGCACCGGGGAGCTGTTTTTT. It specifies CATSLLAGGPGTGELFF.

DNA of the CDR3: TGTGCCAGCAGCCCTGACGCTAGCTACGAGCAGTACTTC. It yields the protein CASSPDASYEQYF. This rearrangement joins TRBV12-3 or TRBV12-4 to TRBJ2-7; D is unresolved. The CDR3 is made up of 13 amino acids. Trimming took 6 bases from V and 3 from J, leaving 12 bases between them.

This rearrangement joins TRBV24-1 to TRBJ2-1, with D possibly being TRBD1 (6 bases). The V end lost 5 bases, the J end lost 1 base, and 8 bases lay between the germline ends. From germline, CDR1 is KGHDR and CDR2 SFDVKD. CDR3 length: 14 amino acids. The CDR3 bases are TGTGCCACCAGTGGGACAGAGTCCTACAATGAGCAGTTCTTC. This gives the protein CATSGTESYNEQFF.

V usage is TRBV3-1 (or the pseudogene TRBV3-2) and J usage is TRBJ1-4; 7 bases align to TRBD1. The V and J ends lost 6 bases and 5 bases, in that order; junction bases with no gene match: 9. The germline CDR1 and CDR2 sequences are LGHDT and YNNKEL (reference sequence). The CDR3 totals 15 residues. CDR3 loop: CASRTGTALNEKLFF. The CDR3 DNA is TGTGCCAGCAGAACCGGGACAGCTTTAAATGAAAAACTGTTTTTT.

The sample holds a few counts of this clone. The chain has TRBV5-1 and TRBJ2-7, with 9 bases aligning to TRBD1. J gave up 7 bases and V 0 bases, and 17 bases lay outside the gene matches. The CDR3 has 18 amino acids. The germline V gene has CDR1 SGHRS and CDR2 YFSETQ. The CDR3 loop is CASSLAGTGISPEGEQYF. The CDR3 nucleotides read TGCGCCAGCAGCTTGGCCGGGACAGGGATCTCCCCGGAGGGGGAGCAGTACTTC. The complete variable domain, with remaining parts taken from reference TRBV5-1 and TRBJ2-7, reads KAGVTQTPRYLIKTRGQQVTLSCSPISGHRSVSWYQQTPGQGLQFLFEYFSETQRNKGNFPGRFSGRQFSNSRSEMNVSTLELGDSALYLCASSLAGTGISPEGEQYFGPGTRLTVT.

This clone was picked up one time. The chain joins TRBV25-1 to TRBJ2-7; 8 nucleotides align to TRBD2. Germline-derived CDR1 and CDR2 are MGHDK and SYGVNS. With 10 bases clipped from V and 4 bases from J, the junction kept 9 bases outside the gene matches. This CDR3 comprises 13 residues. Written as DNA, the CDR3 is TGTGCCATCTATAGCGGGATAGGGTACGAGCAGTACTTC. The encoded protein is CAIYSGIGYEQYF.

The genes are TRBV7-3 and TRBJ2-1; 8 bases match TRBD2. This CDR3 is built from 15 residues. Per the germline V gene, CDR1 is SGHTA and CDR2 is FQGTGA. Germline trimming cut 2 bases from V and 6 bases from J; bases unmatched to any gene: 6. For the CDR3, the DNA is TGTGCCAGCAGCTTATTTAGCGGGGATGCCAATGAGCAGTTCTTC. Translation gives CASSLFSGDANEQFF. The entire variable domain, with the rest obtained from reference TRBV7-3 and TRBJ2-1, is as follows: GAGVSQTPSNKVTEKGKYVELRCDPISGHTALYWYRQSLGQGPEFLIYFQGTGAADDSGLPNDRFFAVRPEGSVSTLKIQRTERGDSAVYLCASSLFSGDANEQFFGPGTRLTVL.

The chain links TRBV25-1 to TRBJ2-2; no definite D call. Trimming took 6 bases from V and 5 from J, leaving 10 bases between them. Germline V CDR1 and CDR2: MGHDK, SYGVNS. The CDR3 loop spans 13 amino acids. The CDR3 region has the DNA TGTGCCAGCAGGGAAGCACTTACCGGGGAGCTGTTTTTT. Residues: CASREALTGELFF.

J is TRBJ2-5 and V is TRBV5-1; D is ambiguous. CDR3 length: 13 residues. From germline, CDR1 is SGHRS and CDR2 YFSETQ. Trimming pared 5 bases from V and 1 base from J, leaving 9 bases between. DNA of the CDR3: TGCGCCAGCAGACCCCCGAGCCAAGAGACCCAGTACTTC. This gives the protein CASRPPSQETQYF.

V is TRBV7-9 and J is TRBJ2-3; TRBD1 is a possible D gene (6 bases). This CDR3 comprises 15 residues. Germline CDR1 reads SEHNR; CDR2 reads FQNEAQ (reference sequence). V lost 4 bases and J lost 2, with 13 bases in between. In nucleotides, the CDR3 is TGTGCCAGCAGCTCCCGGGACAAGACCACAGATACGCAGTATTTT. Its translation is CASSSRDKTTDTQYF.

V usage is TRBV10-1 and J usage is TRBJ2-5; 8 bases fit TRBD2. CDR1 is WNHNN and CDR2 is SYGVQD in the germline V gene (reference sequence). This CDR3 region has 19 residues. V trimming: 3 bases; J trimming: 1 base; junction bases outside the gene matches: 16. This CDR3 reads CASSDHLGLEVNPQETQYF. The CDR3 bases are TGCGCCAGCAGTGACCACCTGGGACTAGAGGTTAATCCCCAAGAGACCCAGTACTTC.

V is TRBV5-6 and J is TRBJ1-5; TRBD1 matches 7 bases. Germline values: CDR1 SGHDT, CDR2 YYEEEE. With 0 bases clipped from V and 3 bases from J, the junction kept 6 bases outside the gene matches. The CDR3 totals 16 residues. The CDR3 DNA reads TGTGCCAGCAGCTTGGGGACAGGAACCAACAATCAGCCCCAGCATTTT. The encoded protein is CASSLGTGTNNQPQHF.

The chain employs TRBV28 and TRBJ1-2; D possibly corresponds to TRBD1 (5 bases). The CDR3 is made up of 13 amino acids. Germline loops: CDR1 MDHEN, CDR2 SYDVKM. The V and J ends lost 6 bases and 8 bases respectively, with 16 bases between them. The CDR3 region is CASRGGDMEGYTF. DNA of the CDR3: TGTGCCAGCAGGGGGGGGGATATGGAGGGCTACACCTTC.

Worth noting for this clone: The germline gene is not matched at one end of the junction; a read error may be the cause. The chain joins TRBV4-3 to TRBJ2-2, with 7 bases fitting TRBD1. The CDR3 length is 16 residues. CDR1 is LGHNA, CDR2 YSLEER, per germline. CDR3 region: CASSQAPTGNPGELFF. DNA for the CDR3: TGCGCCAGCAGCCAAGCCCCGACAGGGAACCCCGGGGAGCTGTTTTTT.

About this clone itself: The sample contains more than one DNA sequence encoding this CDR3. The DNA for the CDR3 is TGTGCCAGCTCACCGGGGCAGGAAGAGACCCAGTACTTC. It yields the protein CASSPGQEETQYF. The chain has TRBV18 and TRBJ2-5; weak D call: TRBD1 (5 bases). The germline CDR1 and CDR2 sequences are KGHSH and LQKENI. V dropped 3 bases and J dropped 3 bases, with 8 bases sitting between them. The CDR3 contains 13 residues.

The genes are TRBV7-9 and TRBJ2-3; no reliable D call. V was clipped by 5 bases and J by 3 bases, with 12 bases between them. Germline CDR1 is SEHNR and CDR2 is FQNEAQ (reference sequence). There are 14 residues in the CDR3. DNA of the CDR3: TGTGCCAGCAGCCCCCCCGGGTCAACAGATACGCAGTATTTT. It codes for CASSPPGSTDTQYF.

This chain joins TRBV29-1 and TRBJ2-7; 9 nucleotides match TRBD1. The CDR3 is 16 amino acids. Germline CDR1 is SQVTM and CDR2 is ANQGSEA. Unmatched junction bases numbered 12, after V lost 4 bases and J lost 2 bases. The CDR3 reads CSVVDMGTGLTYEQYF. The DNA for the CDR3 is TGCAGCGTTGTTGACATGGGGACAGGGTTAACCTACGAGCAGTACTTC.

This chain links TRBV7-9 with TRBJ1-1; D is possibly TRBD1 (5 bases). The CDR3 runs to 14 residues. Between the trimmed V and J ends, which lost 3 bases and 2 bases, there was a span of 10 bases. Germline V gives CDR1 SEHNR, CDR2 FQNEAQ (reference sequence). CDR3: CASSLATGNTEAFF. CDR3 DNA sequence: TGTGCCAGCAGCTTGGCAACAGGTAACACTGAAGCTTTCTTT.